These 8 T cell receptor beta chains originate from one sample sequenced in a study of cytomegalovirus exposure and HLA in healthy donors (dated 2017 in TCRdb). The receptor library was made with the immunoSEQ multiplex PCR assay. For the multiplex PCR, a mixture combining 60 forward primers for TCR Vbeta segments and 13 reverse primers for TCR Jbeta segments was used. TCRdb obtained this table from immuneACCESS and retained in-frame rearrangements with V and J assigned. These tables miss some clones; where compared with another copy, unresolved V genes account for less than half of the shortfall, and the remainder is unexplained. The sample table records roughly 120,000 clones; more than 60% of these occur just once. The ten largest clones capture roughly 2% of the sample. Sequencing was performed on PBMCs. These receptors all come from a middle-aged woman in good health and CMV-seropositive.

The chain joins TRBV7-9 to TRBJ2-3; 7 bases are a match to TRBD1. V was pared by 5 bases and J by 2 bases, with 10 bases of the junction left unmatched. Per germline, CDR1 SEHNR and CDR2 FQNEAQ (reference sequence). This CDR3 has 16 amino acids. This CDR3 is CASSPGQEPFTDTQYF. CDR3 DNA sequence: TGTGCCAGCAGCCCCGGACAGGAACCCTTCACAGATACGCAGTATTTT.

The chain employs TRBV19 and TRBJ1-2; D call uncertain. Germline CDR1 reads LNHDA; CDR2 reads SQIVND (reference sequence). V lost 0 bases, J lost 5 bases, and 7 bases lay in between. CDR3 size: 13 residues. CDR3: CASSIDRHYGYTF. The CDR3 nucleotides are TGTGCCAGTAGTATAGACAGACATTATGGCTACACCTTC.

The chain uses TRBV27 and TRBJ2-7, with D tentatively TRBD1 (6 bases). V was cut by 2 bases and J by 2 bases, with 19 bases left in between. Germline loops: CDR1 MNHEY, CDR2 SMNVEV (reference sequence). The CDR3 consists of 17 residues. The CDR3 DNA reads TGTGCCAGCAGTTTAAACGCTGCCCCTCGGACAGCCTACGAGCAGTACTTC. It codes for CASSLNAAPRTAYEQYF.

The V call is TRBV27, the J call TRBJ2-1; TRBD2 matches 9 bases. Germline CDR1 MNHEY, CDR2 SMNVEV (reference sequence). CDR3 length: 17 residues. Germline trimming cut 3 bases from V and 5 bases from J; bases unmatched to any gene: 11. The CDR3 DNA sequence: TGTGCCAGCAGTTTGGCTAGCGGGACGGGATCCGACAATGAGCAGTTCTTC. The encoded protein is CASSLASGTGSDNEQFF.

The chain has TRBV6-1 and TRBJ2-7; the D is unclear. V was shortened by 3 bases and J by 4 bases, with 7 bases between the two germline ends. Germline V lookup: CDR1 MNHNS, CDR2 SASEGT. The CDR3 spans 12 residues. In DNA form, the CDR3 reads TGTGCCAGCAGTGACAGTTCATACGAGCAGTACTTC. It translates to CASSDSSYEQYF.

This clone was counted a few times. V gene TRBV6-6 combines with J gene TRBJ2-1; 9 bases fit TRBD1. J gave up 4 bases and V 0 bases, and 4 bases lay outside the gene matches. The CDR3 extends over 16 amino acids. CDR1 is MNHNY and CDR2 is SVGAGI in the germline V gene (reference sequence). For the CDR3, the DNA is TGTGCCAGCAGTTACTCGGGACAGGGAAGATACAATGAGCAGTTCTTC. Protein product: CASSYSGQGRYNEQFF.

The rearrangement uses TRBV19 and TRBJ2-3; 8 bases fit TRBD2. CDR3 length equals 15 residues. With V trimmed by 6 bases and J by 4 bases, 9 bases remained unmatched. Germline assignment: CDR1 LNHDA and CDR2 SQIVND (reference sequence). The CDR3, as DNA: TGTGCCAGTAGCCTAGCGGGTATATCCGCAGATACGCAGTATTTT. Translating it yields CASSLAGISADTQYF.

The chain couples TRBV30 to TRBJ1-5, with TRBD1 as a possible D gene (5 bases). The CDR3 spans 13 residues. Trimming cost V 1 base and J 3 bases, with 7 bases left between them. Per the germline V gene, CDR1 is GTSNPN and CDR2 is SVGIG (reference sequence). In DNA form, the CDR3 reads TGTGCCTGGAGTGCACAGGCCAATCAGCCCCAGCATTTT. Its translation is CAWSAQANQPQHF.